Included here is one T cell receptor (beta chain) sequence, with context. Its antigen is unknown. No much larger clonotype is one base removed from it; base qualities were not supplied. This sample is drawn from a study of shared clonotypes between healthy human individuals (dated by TCRdb to the early 2020s). With respect to the entire study: The cohort comprised a couple of women and a few men aged 18 to 49 years. Leukapheresis yielded between about 0.9 and 9.5 billion PBMCs per donor. To estimate repertoire size and how much clonotype sharing occurs between individuals, the study deeply sequenced the blood TCR repertoires of a handful of healthy adults. Libraries were prepared and TCR repertoires were sequenced by different laboratories using diverse techniques, in order to increase sequencing depth and limit assay-specific biases. What the study reported, not specific to this receptor: Based on pairwise subsampling, the degree of clonotype sharing among donors was expected to be affected by sequencing depth. Sampling was restricted to blood, and TCR repertoires in tissue are likely to differ from TCR repertoires in blood. The small number of donors limited the genetic and exposure-history diversity represented.

Using the deep immunoSEQ assay, TCR CDR3 regions were amplified from genomic DNA by multiplex PCR. Extracted genomic DNA from each cell subset was spread evenly across all wells of several immunoSEQ 96-well plates, with each plate serving as a replicate. For unsorted PBMC, about 0.3 ug genomic DNA, equal to 25,000 to 35,000 T cell genomes, was loaded into each replicate PCR. Ten immunoSEQ deep assay plates were used to sequence the unsorted PBMC genomic DNA. Purified libraries were quantified with a Qubit 3.0 fluorometer, sized on a Bioanalyzer 2100, and re-quantified with the KAPA Library Quantification kit. Every immunoSEQ 96-well plate was sequenced on a separate single-read 150-cycle Illumina NextSeq 550 flow cell. In the original analysis: Because the immunoSEQ output included only junctional sequences and no quality scores, the filtering could not be the same as the filtering used for full-length reads. Sequences were annotated with PyIR, a Python wrapper for IgBLAST v1.9, and V/J genes and CDR3 were assigned using IMGT germline references. Any read was removed if the V/J assignment was weak (E-value above 1e-6), the CDR3 was missing, or the read contained stop codons, out-of-frame junctions, or ambiguous translated residues. A V3J clonotype was defined by an identical inferred V gene, J gene, and CDR3 amino acid sequence. Percentage overlap between repertoires was calculated by dividing the number of shared unique clonotypes by the size of the smaller repertoire. RTK rarefaction, the Chao1 estimator, and Recon v2.1 estimates of unobserved clonotypes were used to assess repertoire richness. Sourced from immuneACCESS, this table was stored by TCRdb with only in-frame sequences that have V and J called. A share of the clones is absent; for the studies checked, an unresolved V gene accounts for under half, and the remainder has no known explanation. V, J and clone size are taken as reported in that table, and D and trimming were inferred from the DNA itself. Here the sample has about 470,000 clones; 70% to 80% occur a single time. About 13% of the sample is taken by the ten largest.

Healthy HIV-negative adults with no recently reported acute infections or vaccinations were included as donors. Every donor was a Caucasian adult residing in Nashville, Tennessee, USA. For unsorted samples, tens of millions of PBMCs were counted, and genomic DNA was extracted using the QIAamp DNA Blood Mini kit. After blood collection by leukapheresis, PBMCs were isolated using Ficoll-Histopaque density gradient centrifugation and then cryopreserved in the vapor phase of liquid nitrogen. V is pruned by 3 bases and J by 3 bases, leaving 3 bases of the junction without a gene match. The cysteine opens and the phenylalanine closes a CDR3 of 14 amino acids. Of the read, only the CDR3 DNA is kept; its 42 bases are in frame from base 1. CDR1 and CDR2, per the germline V gene, are KGHSH and LQKENI.

This TCR came from a woman in her thirties or forties in good health. Some clones in this sample may be carry-over from other donors' samples. The V and J segments used are TRBV18 and TRBJ1-1, and TRBD1 aligns with 8 junction nucleotides. The sample consisted of PBMCs. The DNA reads as follows: TGTGCCAGCTCACCTACGACAGGGGACACTGAAGCTTTCTTT. This translates into CASSPTTGDTEAFF. With the rest looked up from the reference TRBV18 and TRBJ1-1 genes rather than sequenced, the full variable domain is NAGVMQNPRHLVRRRGQEARLRCSPMKGHSHVYWYRQLPEEGLKFMVYLQKENIIDESGMPKERFSAEFPKEGPSILRIQQVVRGDSAAYFCASSPTTGDTEAFFGQGTRLTVV.